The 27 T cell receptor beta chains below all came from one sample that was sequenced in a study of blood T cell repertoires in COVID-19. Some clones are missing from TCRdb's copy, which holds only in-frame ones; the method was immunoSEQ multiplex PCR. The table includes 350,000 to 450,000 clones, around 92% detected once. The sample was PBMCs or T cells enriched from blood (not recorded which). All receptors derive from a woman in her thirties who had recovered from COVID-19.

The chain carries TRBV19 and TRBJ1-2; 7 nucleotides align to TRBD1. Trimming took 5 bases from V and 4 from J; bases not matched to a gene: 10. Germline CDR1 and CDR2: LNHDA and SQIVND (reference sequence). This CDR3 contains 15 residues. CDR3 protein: CASSAWTDRVYGYTF. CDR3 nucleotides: TGTGCCAGTAGTGCTTGGACTGACAGGGTCTATGGCTACACCTTC.

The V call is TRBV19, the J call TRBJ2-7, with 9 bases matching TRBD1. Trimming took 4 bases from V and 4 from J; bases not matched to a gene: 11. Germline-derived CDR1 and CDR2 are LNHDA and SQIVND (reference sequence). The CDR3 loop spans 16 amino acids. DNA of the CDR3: TGTGCCAGTAGTACCCGAGACAGGGGGATGATATACGAGCAGTACTTC. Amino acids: CASSTRDRGMIYEQYF.

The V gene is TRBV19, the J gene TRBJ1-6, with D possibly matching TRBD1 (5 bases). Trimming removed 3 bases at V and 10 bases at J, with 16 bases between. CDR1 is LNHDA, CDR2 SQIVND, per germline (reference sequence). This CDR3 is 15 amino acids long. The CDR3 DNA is TGTGCCAGTAGTATTAGGGGATATGGAGAATCACCCCTCCACTTT. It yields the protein CASSIRGYGESPLHF.

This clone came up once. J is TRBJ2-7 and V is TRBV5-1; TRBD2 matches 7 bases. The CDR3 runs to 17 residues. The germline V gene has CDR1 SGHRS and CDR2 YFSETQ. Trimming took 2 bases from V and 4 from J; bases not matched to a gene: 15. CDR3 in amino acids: CASSFSLRGRGRYEQYF. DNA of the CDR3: TGCGCCAGCAGCTTCTCCCTCCGCGGGAGAGGTCGGTACGAGCAGTACTTC. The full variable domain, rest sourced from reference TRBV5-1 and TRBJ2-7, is KAGVTQTPRYLIKTRGQQVTLSCSPISGHRSVSWYQQTPGQGLQFLFEYFSETQRNKGNFPGRFSGRQFSNSRSEMNVSTLELGDSALYLCASSFSLRGRGRYEQYFGPGTRLTVT.

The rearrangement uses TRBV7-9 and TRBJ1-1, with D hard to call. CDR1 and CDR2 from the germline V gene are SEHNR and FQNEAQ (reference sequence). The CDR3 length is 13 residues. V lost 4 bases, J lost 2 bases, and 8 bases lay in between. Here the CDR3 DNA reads TGTGCCAGCAGCTCAGAACATAACACTGAAGCTTTCTTT. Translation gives CASSSEHNTEAFF.

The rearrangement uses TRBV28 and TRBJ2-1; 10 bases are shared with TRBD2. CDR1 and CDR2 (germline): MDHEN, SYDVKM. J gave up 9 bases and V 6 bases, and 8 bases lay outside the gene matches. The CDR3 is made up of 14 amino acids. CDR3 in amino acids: CASSRAGGPGEQFF. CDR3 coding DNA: TGTGCCAGCAGCAGAGCGGGAGGGCCGGGTGAGCAGTTCTTC.

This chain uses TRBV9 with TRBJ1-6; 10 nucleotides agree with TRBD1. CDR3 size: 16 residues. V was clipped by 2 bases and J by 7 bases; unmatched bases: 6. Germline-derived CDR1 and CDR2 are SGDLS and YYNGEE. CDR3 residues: CASSVTPGQGNSPLHF. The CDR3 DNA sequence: TGTGCCAGCAGCGTTACTCCGGGACAGGGGAATTCACCCCTCCACTTT. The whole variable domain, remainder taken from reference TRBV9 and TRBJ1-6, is DSGVTQTPKHLITATGQRVTLRCSPRSGDLSVYWYQQSLDQGLQFLIQYYNGEERAKGNILERFSAQQFPDLHSELNLSSLELGDSALYFCASSVTPGQGNSPLHFGNGTRLTVT.

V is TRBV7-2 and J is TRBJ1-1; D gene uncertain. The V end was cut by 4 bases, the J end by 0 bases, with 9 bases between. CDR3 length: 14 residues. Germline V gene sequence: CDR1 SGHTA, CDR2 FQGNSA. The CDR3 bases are TGTGCCAGCAGCTCCAGAAATATGAACACTGAAGCTTTCTTT. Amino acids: CASSSRNMNTEAFF.

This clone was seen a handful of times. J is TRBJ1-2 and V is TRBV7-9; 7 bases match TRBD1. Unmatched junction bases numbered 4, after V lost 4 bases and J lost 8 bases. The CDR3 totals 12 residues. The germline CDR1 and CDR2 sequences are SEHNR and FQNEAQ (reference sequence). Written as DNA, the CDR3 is TGTGCCAGCAGCTCAAACAGGGGAGGCTACACCTTC. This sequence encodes CASSSNRGGYTF.

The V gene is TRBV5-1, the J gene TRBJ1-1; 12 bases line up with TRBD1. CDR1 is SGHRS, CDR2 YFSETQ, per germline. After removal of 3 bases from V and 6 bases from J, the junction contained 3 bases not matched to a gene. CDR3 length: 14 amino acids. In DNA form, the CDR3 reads TGCGCCAGCAGCTCGGGACAGGGGGCCTCTGAAGCTTTCTTT. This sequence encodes CASSSGQGASEAFF.

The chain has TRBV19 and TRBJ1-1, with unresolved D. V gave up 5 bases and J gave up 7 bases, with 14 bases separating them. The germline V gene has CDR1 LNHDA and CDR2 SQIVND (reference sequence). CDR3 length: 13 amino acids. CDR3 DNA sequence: TGTGCCAGTAGTCCGCAGGCGGGGAGTGAAGCTTTCTTT. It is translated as CASSPQAGSEAFF. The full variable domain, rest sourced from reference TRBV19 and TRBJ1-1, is DGGITQSPKYLFRKEGQNVTLSCEQNLNHDAMYWYRQDPGQGLRLIYYSQIVNDFQKGDIAEGYSVSREKKESFPLTVTSAQKNPTAFYLCASSPQAGSEAFFGQGTRLTVV.

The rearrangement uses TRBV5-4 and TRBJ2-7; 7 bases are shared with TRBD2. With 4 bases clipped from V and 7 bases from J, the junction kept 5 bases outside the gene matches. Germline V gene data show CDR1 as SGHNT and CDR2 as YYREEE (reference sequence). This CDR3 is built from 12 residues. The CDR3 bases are TGTGCCAGCAGCCTCCTGGGGGGGGAGCAGTACTTC. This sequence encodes CASSLLGGEQYF. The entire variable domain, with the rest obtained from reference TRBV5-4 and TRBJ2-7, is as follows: ETGVTQSPTHLIKTRGQQVTLRCSSQSGHNTVSWYQQALGQGPQFIFQYYREEENGRGNFPPRFSGLQFPNYSSELNVNALELDDSALYLCASSLLGGEQYFGPGTRLTVT.

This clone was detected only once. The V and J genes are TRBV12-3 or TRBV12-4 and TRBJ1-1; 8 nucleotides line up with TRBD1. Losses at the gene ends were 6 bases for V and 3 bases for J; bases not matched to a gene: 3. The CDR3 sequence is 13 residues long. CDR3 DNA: TGTGCCAGCAGCCAGGGGGCTTACACTGAAGCTTTCTTT. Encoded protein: CASSQGAYTEAFF.

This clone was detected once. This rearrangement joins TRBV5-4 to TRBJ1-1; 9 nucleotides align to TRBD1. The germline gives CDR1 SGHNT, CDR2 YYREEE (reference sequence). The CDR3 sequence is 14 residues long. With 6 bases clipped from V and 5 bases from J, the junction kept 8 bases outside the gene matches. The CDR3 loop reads CASTAGTGRTEAFF. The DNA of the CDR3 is TGTGCCAGCACCGCCGGGACAGGGAGGACTGAAGCTTTCTTT.

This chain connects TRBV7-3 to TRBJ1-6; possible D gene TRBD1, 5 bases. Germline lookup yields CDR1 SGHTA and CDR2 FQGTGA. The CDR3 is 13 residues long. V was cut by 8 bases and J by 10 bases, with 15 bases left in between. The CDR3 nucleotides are TGTGCCAGCTCTCGACAGCCCTCCTCACCCCTCCACTTT. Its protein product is CASSRQPSSPLHF.

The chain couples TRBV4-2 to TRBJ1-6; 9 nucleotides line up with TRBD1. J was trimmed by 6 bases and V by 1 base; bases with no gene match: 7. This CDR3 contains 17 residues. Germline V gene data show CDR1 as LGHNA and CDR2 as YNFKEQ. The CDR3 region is CASSQAAKDRGNSPLHF. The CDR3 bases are TGTGCCAGCAGCCAAGCTGCGAAGGACAGGGGTAATTCACCCCTCCACTTT.

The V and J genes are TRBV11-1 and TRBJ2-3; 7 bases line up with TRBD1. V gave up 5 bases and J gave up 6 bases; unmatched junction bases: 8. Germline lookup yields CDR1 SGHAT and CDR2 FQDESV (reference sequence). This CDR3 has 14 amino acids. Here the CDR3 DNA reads TGTGCCAGCAGCCCCTCGACAGGGTCCGATACGCAGTATTTT. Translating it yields CASSPSTGSDTQYF.

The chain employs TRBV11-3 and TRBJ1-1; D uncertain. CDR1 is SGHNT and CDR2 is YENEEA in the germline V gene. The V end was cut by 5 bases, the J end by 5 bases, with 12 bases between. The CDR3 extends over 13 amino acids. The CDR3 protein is CASSQTVRTEAFF. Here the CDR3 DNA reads TGTGCCAGCAGCCAAACCGTCAGGACTGAAGCTTTCTTT.

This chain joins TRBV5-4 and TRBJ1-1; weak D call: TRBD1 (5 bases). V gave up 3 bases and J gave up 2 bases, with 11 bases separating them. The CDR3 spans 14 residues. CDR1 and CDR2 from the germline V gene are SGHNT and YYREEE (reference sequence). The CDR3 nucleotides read TGTGCCAGCAGCTCTGGGGGGATAAACACTGAAGCTTTCTTT. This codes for CASSSGGINTEAFF. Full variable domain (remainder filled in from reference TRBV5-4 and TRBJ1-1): ETGVTQSPTHLIKTRGQQVTLRCSSQSGHNTVSWYQQALGQGPQFIFQYYREEENGRGNFPPRFSGLQFPNYSSELNVNALELDDSALYLCASSSGGINTEAFFGQGTRLTVV.

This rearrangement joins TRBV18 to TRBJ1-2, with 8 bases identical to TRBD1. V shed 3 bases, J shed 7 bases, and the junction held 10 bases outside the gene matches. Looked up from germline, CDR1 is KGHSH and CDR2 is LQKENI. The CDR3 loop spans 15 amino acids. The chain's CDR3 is CASSPQPGQASGYTF. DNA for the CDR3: TGTGCCAGCTCACCGCAGCCGGGACAGGCTTCTGGCTACACCTTC.

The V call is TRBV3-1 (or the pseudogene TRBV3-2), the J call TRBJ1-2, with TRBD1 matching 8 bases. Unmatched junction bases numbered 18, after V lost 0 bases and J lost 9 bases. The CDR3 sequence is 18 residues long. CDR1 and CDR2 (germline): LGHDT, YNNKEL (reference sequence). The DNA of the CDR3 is TGTGCCAGCAGCCAAGAAGGTCAGGGGGCGATACTCGGGTTTCGCTACACCTTC. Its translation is CASSQEGQGAILGFRYTF.

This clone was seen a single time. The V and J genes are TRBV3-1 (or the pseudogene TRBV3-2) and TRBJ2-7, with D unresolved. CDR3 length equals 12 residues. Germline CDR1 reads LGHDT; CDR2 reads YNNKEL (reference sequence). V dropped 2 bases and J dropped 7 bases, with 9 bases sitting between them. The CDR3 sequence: CASSQTEEEQYF. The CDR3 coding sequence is TGTGCCAGCAGCCAAACCGAAGAGGAGCAGTACTTC.

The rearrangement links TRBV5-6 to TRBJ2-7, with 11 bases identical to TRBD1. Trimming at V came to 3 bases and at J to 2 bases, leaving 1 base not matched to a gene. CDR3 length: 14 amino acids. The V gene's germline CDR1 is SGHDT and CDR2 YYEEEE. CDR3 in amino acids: CASSSGQGAYEQYF. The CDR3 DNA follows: TGTGCCAGCAGCTCGGGACAGGGGGCCTACGAGCAGTACTTC.

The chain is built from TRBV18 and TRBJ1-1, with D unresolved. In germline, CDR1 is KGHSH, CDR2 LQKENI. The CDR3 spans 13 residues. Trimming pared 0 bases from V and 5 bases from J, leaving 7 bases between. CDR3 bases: TGTGCCAGCTCACCACCGGGGAGAACTGAAGCTTTCTTT. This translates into CASSPPGRTEAFF.

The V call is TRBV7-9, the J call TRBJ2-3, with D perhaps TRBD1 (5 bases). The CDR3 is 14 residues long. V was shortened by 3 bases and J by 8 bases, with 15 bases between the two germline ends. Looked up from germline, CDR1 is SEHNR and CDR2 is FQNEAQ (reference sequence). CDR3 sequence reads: CASSFPAFQGTQYF. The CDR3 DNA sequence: TGTGCCAGCAGCTTCCCCGCTTTTCAGGGTACGCAGTATTTT.

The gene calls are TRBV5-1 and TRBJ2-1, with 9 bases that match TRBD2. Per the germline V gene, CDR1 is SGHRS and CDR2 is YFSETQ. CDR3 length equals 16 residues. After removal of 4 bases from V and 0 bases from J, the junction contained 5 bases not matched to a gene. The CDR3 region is CASSPAGGSSYNEQFF. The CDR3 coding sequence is TGCGCCAGCAGCCCTGCGGGAGGGAGCTCCTACAATGAGCAGTTCTTC.

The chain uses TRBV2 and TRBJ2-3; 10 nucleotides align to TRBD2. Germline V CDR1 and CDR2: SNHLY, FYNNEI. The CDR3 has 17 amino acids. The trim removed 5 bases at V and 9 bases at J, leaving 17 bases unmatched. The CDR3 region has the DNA TGTGCCAGCAGTCATCCCGTAGCGGGGGGTCCCGCCGGAACGCAGTATTTT. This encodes CASSHPVAGGPAGTQYF. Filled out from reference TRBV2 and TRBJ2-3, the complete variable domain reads EPEVTQTPSHQVTQMGQEVILRCVPISNHLYFYWYRQILGQKVEFLVSFYNNEISEKSEIFDDQFSVERPDGSNFTLKIRSTKLEDSAMYFCASSHPVAGGPAGTQYFGPGTRLTVL.